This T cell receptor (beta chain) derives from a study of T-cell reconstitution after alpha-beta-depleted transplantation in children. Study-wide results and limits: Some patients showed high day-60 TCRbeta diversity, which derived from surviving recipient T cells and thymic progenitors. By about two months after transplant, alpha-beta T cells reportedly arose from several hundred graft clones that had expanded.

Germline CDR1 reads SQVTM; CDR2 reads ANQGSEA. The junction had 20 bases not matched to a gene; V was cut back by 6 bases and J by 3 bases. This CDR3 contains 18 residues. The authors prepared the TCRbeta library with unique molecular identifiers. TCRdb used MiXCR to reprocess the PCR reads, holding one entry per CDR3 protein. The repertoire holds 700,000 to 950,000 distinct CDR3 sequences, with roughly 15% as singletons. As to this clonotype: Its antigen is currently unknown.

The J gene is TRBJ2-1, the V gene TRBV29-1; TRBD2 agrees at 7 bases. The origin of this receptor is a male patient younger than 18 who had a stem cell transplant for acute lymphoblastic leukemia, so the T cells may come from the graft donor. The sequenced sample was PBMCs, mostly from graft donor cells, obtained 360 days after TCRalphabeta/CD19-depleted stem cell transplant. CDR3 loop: CSVRGGVNWGEIYNEQFF. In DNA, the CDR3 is TGCAGCGTGCGTGGGGGGGTTAATTGGGGAGAGATCTACAATGAGCAGTTCTTC.